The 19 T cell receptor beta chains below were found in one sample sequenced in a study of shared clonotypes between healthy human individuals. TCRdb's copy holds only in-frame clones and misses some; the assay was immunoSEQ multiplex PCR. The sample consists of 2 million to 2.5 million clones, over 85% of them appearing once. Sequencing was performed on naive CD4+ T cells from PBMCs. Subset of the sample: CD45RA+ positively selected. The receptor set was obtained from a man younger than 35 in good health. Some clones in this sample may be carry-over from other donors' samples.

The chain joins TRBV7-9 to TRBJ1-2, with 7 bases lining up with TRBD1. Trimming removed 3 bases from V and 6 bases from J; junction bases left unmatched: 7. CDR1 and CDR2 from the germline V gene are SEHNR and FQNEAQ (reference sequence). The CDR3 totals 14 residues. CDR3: CASSLAGGLNGYTF. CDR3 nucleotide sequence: TGTGCCAGCAGCTTGGCAGGGGGTCTCAATGGCTACACCTTC.

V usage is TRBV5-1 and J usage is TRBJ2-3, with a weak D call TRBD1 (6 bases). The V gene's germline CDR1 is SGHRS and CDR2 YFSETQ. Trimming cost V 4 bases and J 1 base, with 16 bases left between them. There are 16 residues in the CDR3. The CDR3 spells CASSPGPAGGTDTQYF. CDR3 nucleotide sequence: TGCGCCAGCAGCCCCGGCCCCGCAGGGGGCACAGATACGCAGTATTTT.

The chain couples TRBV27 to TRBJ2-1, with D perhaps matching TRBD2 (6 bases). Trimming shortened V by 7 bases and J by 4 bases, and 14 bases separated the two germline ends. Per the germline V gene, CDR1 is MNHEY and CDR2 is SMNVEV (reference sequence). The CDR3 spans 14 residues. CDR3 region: CASTSGTDYNEQFF. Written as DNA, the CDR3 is TGTGCCAGCACGTCCGGGACTGATTACAATGAGCAGTTCTTC.

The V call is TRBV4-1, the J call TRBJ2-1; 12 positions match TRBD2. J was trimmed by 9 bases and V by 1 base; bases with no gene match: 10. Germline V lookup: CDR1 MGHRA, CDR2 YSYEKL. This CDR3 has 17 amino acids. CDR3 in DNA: TGCGCCAGCAGCCAAGGACTAGCGGGAGCCGGGACCGGTGAGCAGTTCTTC. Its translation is CASSQGLAGAGTGEQFF.

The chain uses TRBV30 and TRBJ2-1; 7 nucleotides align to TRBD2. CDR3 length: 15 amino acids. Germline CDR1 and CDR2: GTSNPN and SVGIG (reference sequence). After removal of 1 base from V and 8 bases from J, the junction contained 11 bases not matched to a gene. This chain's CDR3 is CAWSAEKSGIYEQFF. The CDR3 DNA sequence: TGTGCCTGGAGTGCGGAGAAAAGCGGGATATATGAGCAGTTCTTC. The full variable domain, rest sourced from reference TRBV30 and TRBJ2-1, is SQTIHQWPATLVQPVGSPLSLECTVEGTSNPNLYWYRQAAGRGLQLLFYSVGIGQISSEVPQNLSASRPQDRQFILSSKKLLLSDSGFYLCAWSAEKSGIYEQFFGPGTRLTVL.

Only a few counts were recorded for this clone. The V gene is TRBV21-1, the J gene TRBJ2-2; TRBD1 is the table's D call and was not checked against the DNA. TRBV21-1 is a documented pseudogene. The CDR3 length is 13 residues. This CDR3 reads CASSKDRFGELFF. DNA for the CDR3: TGTGCCAGCAGCAAGGACAGGTTTGGGGAGCTGTTTTTT.

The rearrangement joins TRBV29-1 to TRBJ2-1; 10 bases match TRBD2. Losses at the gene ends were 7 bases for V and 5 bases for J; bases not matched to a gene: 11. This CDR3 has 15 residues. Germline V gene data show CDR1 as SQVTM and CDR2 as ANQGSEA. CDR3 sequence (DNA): TGCAGCGGGAGACTAGCGGGTGGGGGCAACAATGAGCAGTTCTTC. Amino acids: CSGRLAGGGNNEQFF.

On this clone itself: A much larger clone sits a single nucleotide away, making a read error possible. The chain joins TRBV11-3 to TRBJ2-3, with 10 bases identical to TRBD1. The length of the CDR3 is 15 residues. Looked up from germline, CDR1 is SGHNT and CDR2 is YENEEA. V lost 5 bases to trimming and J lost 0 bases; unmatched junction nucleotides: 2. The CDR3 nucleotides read TGTGCCAGCAGCGAGGGACAGGGGAGCACAGATACGCAGTATTTT. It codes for CASSEGQGSTDTQYF. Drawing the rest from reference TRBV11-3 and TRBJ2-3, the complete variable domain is EAGVVQSPRYKIIEKKQPVAFWCNPISGHNTLYWYLQNLGQGPELLIRYENEEAVDDSQLPKDRFSAERLKGVDSTLKIQPAELGDSAVYLCASSEGQGSTDTQYFGPGTRLTVL.

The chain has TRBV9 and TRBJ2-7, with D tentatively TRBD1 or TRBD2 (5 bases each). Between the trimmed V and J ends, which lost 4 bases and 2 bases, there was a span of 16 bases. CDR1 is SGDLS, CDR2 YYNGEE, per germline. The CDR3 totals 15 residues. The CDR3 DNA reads TGTGCCAGCAGCAAGCAGGGAGTGGGGACCTACGAGCAGTACTTC. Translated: CASSKQGVGTYEQYF.

The DNA of the CDR3 is TGTGCCAGCAGCTTGGTTCCAGGCGACAGGTATGGCTACACCTTC. The encoded protein is CASSLVPGDRYGYTF. The V gene is TRBV5-6, the J gene TRBJ1-2; TRBD1 might be the D (6 bases). The CDR3 is made up of 15 amino acids. In germline, CDR1 is SGHDT, CDR2 YYEEEE. V dropped 0 bases and J dropped 5 bases, with 14 bases sitting between them.

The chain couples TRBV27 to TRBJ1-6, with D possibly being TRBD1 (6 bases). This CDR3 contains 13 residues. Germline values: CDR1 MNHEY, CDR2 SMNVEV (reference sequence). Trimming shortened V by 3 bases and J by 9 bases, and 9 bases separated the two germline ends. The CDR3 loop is CASSFTGFSPLHF. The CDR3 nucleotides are TGTGCCAGCAGTTTCACAGGGTTTTCACCCCTCCACTTT.

In nucleotides, the CDR3 is TGTGCCAGCGGCCCCGGGCACGAGCAGTACTTC. Amino acids: CASGPGHEQYF. The chain has TRBV28 and TRBJ2-7; no definite D call. The germline CDR1 and CDR2 sequences are MDHEN and SYDVKM. Trimming left V 8 bases short and J 5 bases short, with 10 bases between. This CDR3 contains 11 residues.

The CDR3 region is CASSTGTANYGYTF. Here the CDR3 DNA reads TGTGCCAGTAGTACAGGGACGGCTAACTATGGCTACACCTTC. V gene TRBV19 combines with J gene TRBJ1-2, with D perhaps TRBD1 (5 bases). With 4 bases removed from V and 0 bases from J, the gap between germline ends came to 9 bases. The CDR3 totals 14 residues. Germline-derived CDR1 and CDR2 are LNHDA and SQIVND (reference sequence).

The CDR3 bases are TGTGCCAGCAGCCAAGCTGGTCTAGCGGAGAGATACGAGCAGTACTTC. Protein: CASSQAGLAERYEQYF. The chain couples TRBV4-2 to TRBJ2-7; 7 bases agree with TRBD2. J was trimmed by 4 bases and V by 1 base; bases with no gene match: 10. CDR1 LGHNA and CDR2 YNFKEQ come from the germline V gene. This CDR3 contains 16 residues.

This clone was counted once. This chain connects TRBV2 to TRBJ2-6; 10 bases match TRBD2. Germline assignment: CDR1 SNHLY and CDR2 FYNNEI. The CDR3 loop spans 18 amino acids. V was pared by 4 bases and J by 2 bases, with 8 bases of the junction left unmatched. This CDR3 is CASSVRLAGAAGANVLTF. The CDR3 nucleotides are TGTGCCAGCAGTGTGAGGCTAGCGGGAGCAGCTGGGGCCAACGTCCTGACTTTC.

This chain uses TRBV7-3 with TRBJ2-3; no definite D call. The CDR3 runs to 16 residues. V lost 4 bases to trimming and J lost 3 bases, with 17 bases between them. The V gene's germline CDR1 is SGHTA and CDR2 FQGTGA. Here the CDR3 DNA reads TGTGCCAGCAGCTACAATTCGGGCTTTGGGACAGATACGCAGTATTTT. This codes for CASSYNSGFGTDTQYF.

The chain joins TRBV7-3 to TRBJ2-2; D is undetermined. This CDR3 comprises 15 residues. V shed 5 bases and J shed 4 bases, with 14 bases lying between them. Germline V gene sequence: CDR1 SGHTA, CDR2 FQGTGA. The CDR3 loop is CASSPLGAPTGELFF. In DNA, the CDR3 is TGTGCCAGCAGCCCCCTGGGCGCGCCCACCGGGGAGCTGTTTTTT.

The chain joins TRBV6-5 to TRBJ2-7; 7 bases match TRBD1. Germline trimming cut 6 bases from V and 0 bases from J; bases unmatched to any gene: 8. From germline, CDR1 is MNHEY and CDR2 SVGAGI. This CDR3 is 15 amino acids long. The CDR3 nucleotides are TGTGCCAGCAGCCGACAGGGCCCGAGCTCCTACGAGCAGTACTTC. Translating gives CASSRQGPSSYEQYF.

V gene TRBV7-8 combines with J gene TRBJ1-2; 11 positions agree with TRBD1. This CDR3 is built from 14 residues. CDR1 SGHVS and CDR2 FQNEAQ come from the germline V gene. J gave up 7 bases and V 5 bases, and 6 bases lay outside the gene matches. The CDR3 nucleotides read TGTGCCAGCAGCCAAGGGACAGGGGGGCCTGGCTACACCTTC. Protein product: CASSQGTGGPGYTF.